Below, 25 T cell receptor beta chains from the same sample are listed, as sequenced in a study of cytomegalovirus exposure and HLA in healthy donors (dated by TCRdb to about 2017). Libraries were made using the immunoSEQ multiplex PCR assay. The multiplex PCR relied on a mix of 60 forward primers for TCR Vbeta segments and 13 reverse primers for TCR Jbeta segments. TCRdb holds this immuneACCESS table with in-frame rearrangements only. Some clones are missing; in checked studies, unresolved V genes explain under half, and the rest has no known cause. In all, the sample holds approximately 210,000 clones, and around 73% of those were seen once. Together, the top ten hold over 2% of the sample. The source material was PBMCs. All receptors derive from a woman aged 25 to 39 in good health and CMV-seropositive.

The chain carries TRBV4-1 and TRBJ2-1, with D perhaps TRBD1 (6 bases). CDR3 length: 15 amino acids. V lost 4 bases, J lost 1 base, and 11 bases lay in between. Germline V gene data show CDR1 as MGHRA and CDR2 as YSYEKL. The CDR3 is CASSPRQDSYNEQFF. DNA for the CDR3: TGCGCCAGCAGCCCACGACAGGATTCCTACAATGAGCAGTTCTTC.

V usage is TRBV5-1 and J usage is TRBJ1-1; 7 bases agree with TRBD1. The CDR3 extends over 14 amino acids. The V gene's germline CDR1 is SGHRS and CDR2 YFSETQ. V was clipped by 4 bases and J by 1 base; unmatched bases: 4. The CDR3 DNA follows: TGCGCCAGCAGCCGGGGGACAGCGAACACTGAAGCTTTCTTT. Translated, it gives CASSRGTANTEAFF.

This chain connects TRBV20-1 to TRBJ2-1, with no clear D. This CDR3 contains 11 residues. V was pared by 3 bases and J by 9 bases, with 9 bases between. The germline gives CDR1 DFQATT, CDR2 SNEGSKA (reference sequence). This CDR3 is CSASLSFEQFF. The CDR3 bases are TGCAGTGCTAGCCTAAGCTTTGAGCAGTTCTTC.

The V gene is TRBV18, the J gene TRBJ2-5, with 14 positions matching TRBD2. Looked up from germline, CDR1 is KGHSH and CDR2 is LQKENI. J was trimmed by 5 bases and V by 1 base; bases with no gene match: 6. The CDR3 covers 17 residues. The chain's CDR3 is CASSPRGLAGGIETQYF. DNA for the CDR3: TGTGCCAGCTCACCACGCGGACTAGCGGGGGGTATTGAGACCCAGTACTTC.

This clone has just a few counts. V usage is TRBV28 and J usage is TRBJ2-3, with D tentatively TRBD2 (6 bases). Germline-derived CDR1 and CDR2 are MDHEN and SYDVKM. The V end lost 4 bases, the J end lost 6 bases, and 20 bases lay between the germline ends. This CDR3 is 16 amino acids long. The DNA of the CDR3 is TGTGCCAGCAGTTCCGGGGCGGGGCATGGTATGGATACGCAGTATTTT. This sequence encodes CASSSGAGHGMDTQYF.

The J gene is TRBJ2-1, the V gene TRBV10-3; TRBD2 matches at 9 bases. The CDR3 is made up of 15 amino acids. Per the germline V gene, CDR1 is ENHRY and CDR2 is SYGVKD. V lost 2 bases and J lost 2; bases outside the gene matches: 1. The CDR3 region has the DNA TGTGCCATCAGTGAGAGCGGGGGGCCCTACAATGAGCAGTTCTTC. It codes for CAISESGGPYNEQFF.

The J gene is TRBJ1-2, the V gene TRBV20-1; D uncertain. Germline V gene sequence: CDR1 DFQATT, CDR2 SNEGSKA (reference sequence). The length of the CDR3 is 11 residues. Trimming took 1 base from V and 7 from J, leaving 7 bases between them. Written as DNA, the CDR3 is TGCAGTGCTAGAGGTCCAGGTGGCTACACCTTC. It encodes CSARGPGGYTF.

The chain recombines TRBV4-3 with TRBJ2-2; the match to TRBD2 covers 10 bases. CDR1 LGHNA and CDR2 YSLEER come from the germline V gene. Germline trimming cut 4 bases from V and 3 bases from J; bases unmatched to any gene: 5. CDR3 length equals 16 residues. The CDR3 DNA sequence: TGCGCCAGCAGCCTCAACCTAGCGGGGGACACCGGGGAGCTGTTTTTT. Protein sequence: CASSLNLAGDTGELFF.

V and J are TRBV27 and TRBJ2-7; D is ambiguous. The CDR3 has 13 residues. Per the germline V gene, CDR1 is MNHEY and CDR2 is SMNVEV (reference sequence). Trimming cost V 4 bases and J 3 bases, with 10 bases left between them. CDR3: CASSSLVSYEQYF. The CDR3 bases are TGTGCCAGCAGTTCCCTCGTCAGCTACGAGCAGTACTTC.

The V gene is TRBV2, the J gene TRBJ2-1; D is perhaps TRBD1 (5 bases). The ends were cut back, 0 bases at V and 5 bases at J, with 8 bases in the middle. Germline V gene sequence: CDR1 SNHLY, CDR2 FYNNEI. The CDR3 totals 14 residues. The CDR3 region is CASSEASRDNEQFF. The CDR3 DNA sequence: TGTGCCAGCAGTGAAGCTAGCAGGGACAATGAGCAGTTCTTC.

This clone showed up just a few times. The rearrangement links TRBV28 to TRBJ1-5, with unresolved D. V was cut by 3 bases and J by 0 bases, with 9 bases left in between. The CDR3 has 15 amino acids. The germline CDR1 and CDR2 sequences are MDHEN and SYDVKM. Here the CDR3 reads CASSFRQPSNQPQHF. CDR3 in DNA: TGTGCCAGCAGTTTTCGACAACCTAGCAATCAGCCCCAGCATTTT.

The V and J genes are TRBV28 and TRBJ1-2, with 7 nucleotides matching TRBD1. The J segment lost 3 bases and the V segment lost 4 bases, leaving 2 bases of the junction unmatched. Germline CDR1 MDHEN, CDR2 SYDVKM. CDR3 size: 13 residues. As DNA, the CDR3 is TGTGCCAGCAGTTCGACAGGGTACTATGGCTACACCTTC. It encodes CASSSTGYYGYTF.

Written as DNA, the CDR3 is TGCAGCGGGGTCAGTGGGCTTAATGAAAAACTGTTTTTT. This sequence encodes CSGVSGLNEKLFF. The chain couples TRBV29-1 to TRBJ1-4, with unresolved D. There are 13 residues in the CDR3. Germline values: CDR1 SQVTM, CDR2 ANQGSEA. Trimming took 7 bases from V and 4 from J, leaving 13 bases between them.

The chain combines TRBV7-2 with TRBJ1-1; D unresolved. There are 14 residues in the CDR3. The V end was cut by 6 bases, the J end by 1 base, with 12 bases between. CDR1 SGHTA and CDR2 FQGNSA come from the germline V gene. CDR3 in DNA: TGTGCCAGCAGTCTGGAGGCTGCGAACACTGAAGCTTTCTTT. Amino acid sequence: CASSLEAANTEAFF.

This chain connects TRBV19 to TRBJ1-2; 7 positions agree with TRBD1. The CDR3 loop spans 14 amino acids. The trim removed 10 bases at V and 3 bases at J, leaving 11 bases unmatched. Germline values: CDR1 LNHDA, CDR2 SQIVND (reference sequence). The CDR3 sequence is CATKIRDSHYGYTF. The CDR3 DNA is TGTGCCACTAAGATCCGGGACAGTCACTATGGCTACACCTTC. The whole variable domain, filled in from reference TRBV19 and TRBJ1-2, reads DGGITQSPKYLFRKEGQNVTLSCEQNLNHDAMYWYRQDPGQGLRLIYYSQIVNDFQKGDIAEGYSVSREKKESFPLTVTSAQKNPTAFYLCATKIRDSHYGYTFGSGTRLTVV.

The rearrangement joins TRBV6-5 to TRBJ2-7; the D gene is possibly TRBD2 (5 bases). The germline gives CDR1 MNHEY, CDR2 SVGAGI. Trimming removed 6 bases from V and 4 bases from J, with 10 bases in between. This CDR3 is 12 amino acids long. CDR3 protein: CASRRTRYEQYF. The CDR3 nucleotides read TGTGCCAGCAGGCGGACTCGGTACGAGCAGTACTTC.

V and J are TRBV6-1 and TRBJ2-1, with TRBD1 as a possible D gene (6 bases). Germline assignment: CDR1 MNHNS and CDR2 SASEGT. V lost 7 bases and J 4 bases, leaving 14 bases between the germline ends. This CDR3 has 14 amino acids. This chain's CDR3 is CASNWGPSYNEQFF. CDR3 DNA sequence: TGTGCCAGCAATTGGGGGCCATCGTACAATGAGCAGTTCTTC.

The V and J genes are TRBV5-1 and TRBJ2-3; tentatively, D is TRBD1 (7 bases). V lost 3 bases, J lost 0 bases, and 14 bases lay in between. This CDR3 has 16 amino acids. Germline CDR1 SGHRS, CDR2 YFSETQ. Written as DNA, the CDR3 is TGCGCCAGCAGCTGGAGGGACAGCTCTAGCACAGATACGCAGTATTTT. Encoded protein: CASSWRDSSSTDTQYF.

This clone was counted between two and nine times. The chain has TRBV2 and TRBJ2-7; 10 nucleotides align to TRBD1. The CDR3 is 13 amino acids. Germline trimming cut 3 bases from V and 6 bases from J; bases unmatched to any gene: 2. Germline CDR1 reads SNHLY; CDR2 reads FYNNEI. DNA of the CDR3: TGTGCCAGCAGTGAGAGGACAGGGGGCGAGCAGTACTTC. Amino acids: CASSERTGGEQYF.

The V gene is TRBV28, the J gene TRBJ2-7; TRBD1 aligns across 8 bases. The CDR3 runs to 12 residues. The ends lost 9 bases at V and 1 base at J; junction bases unmatched: 2. The germline V gene has CDR1 MDHEN and CDR2 SYDVKM. CDR3 amino acids: CASWDRSYEQYF. DNA of the CDR3: TGTGCCAGTTGGGACAGGTCCTACGAGCAGTACTTC. The entire variable domain, with the rest obtained from reference TRBV28 and TRBJ2-7, is as follows: DVKVTQSSRYLVKRTGEKVFLECVQDMDHENMFWYRQDPGLGLRLIYFSYDVKMKEKGDIPEGYSVSREKKERFSLILESASTNQTSMYLCASWDRSYEQYFGPGTRLTVT.

This clone was observed a handful of times. The DNA for the CDR3 is TGCGCCAGCAGTAGGCCCGCGGGAGAGACCCAGTACTTC. Protein sequence: CASSRPAGETQYF. The chain has TRBV5-1 and TRBJ2-5, with D perhaps TRBD2 (5 bases). The V end lost 5 bases, the J end lost 4 bases, and 12 bases lay between the germline ends. Germline V gives CDR1 SGHRS, CDR2 YFSETQ. The length of the CDR3 is 13 residues.

The gene calls are TRBV27 and TRBJ2-7; 9 bases agree with TRBD1. Germline V gene lookup returns CDR1 MNHEY and CDR2 SMNVEV (reference sequence). This CDR3 has 15 amino acids. J was trimmed by 6 bases and V by 6 bases; bases with no gene match: 12. CDR3 nucleotides: TGTGCCAGCAGCTTTGCCTCATGGACAGGGGTCGAGCAGTACTTC. This gives the protein CASSFASWTGVEQYF.

The chain has TRBV30 and TRBJ1-1, with 9 bases matching TRBD1. With 8 bases clipped from V and 2 bases from J, the junction kept 9 bases outside the gene matches. CDR1 and CDR2 from the germline V gene are GTSNPN and SVGIG (reference sequence). The CDR3 spans 14 residues. The chain's CDR3 is CARTDRGFNTEAFF. CDR3 bases: TGTGCCAGAACTGACAGGGGGTTCAACACTGAAGCTTTCTTT.

V gene TRBV4-1 combines with J gene TRBJ1-5; weak D call: TRBD1 (5 bases). Trimming pared 1 base from V and 4 bases from J, leaving 14 bases between. The germline gives CDR1 MGHRA, CDR2 YSYEKL. The CDR3 runs to 16 residues. CDR3 bases: TGCGCCAGCAGCCAAGGAACGGGGGTGGGAAATCAGCCCCAGCATTTT. This gives the protein CASSQGTGVGNQPQHF.

V is TRBV28 and J is TRBJ1-5, with D maybe TRBD1 (5 bases). Germline V gene sequence: CDR1 MDHEN, CDR2 SYDVKM. The CDR3 has 13 amino acids. Trimming took 3 bases from V and 8 from J, leaving 11 bases between them. CDR3 residues: CASSLVRGEPQHF. CDR3 nucleotides: TGTGCCAGCAGTTTGGTCCGGGGGGAGCCCCAGCATTTT.